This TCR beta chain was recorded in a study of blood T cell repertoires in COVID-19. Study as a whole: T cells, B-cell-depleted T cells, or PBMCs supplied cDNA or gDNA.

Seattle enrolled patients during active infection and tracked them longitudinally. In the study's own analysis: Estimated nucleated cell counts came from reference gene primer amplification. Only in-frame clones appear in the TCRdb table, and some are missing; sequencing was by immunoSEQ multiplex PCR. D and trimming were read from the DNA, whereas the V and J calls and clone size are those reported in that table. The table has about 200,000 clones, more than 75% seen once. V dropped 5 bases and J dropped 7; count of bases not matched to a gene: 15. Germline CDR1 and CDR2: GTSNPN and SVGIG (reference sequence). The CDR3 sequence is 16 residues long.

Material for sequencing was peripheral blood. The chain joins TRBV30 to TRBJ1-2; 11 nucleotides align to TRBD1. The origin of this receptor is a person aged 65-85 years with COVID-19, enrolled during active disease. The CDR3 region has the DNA TGTGCCTGGCGGGACAGGGGGGCCAAATTGGTGGTTGGCTACACCTTC. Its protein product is CAWRDRGAKLVVGYTF. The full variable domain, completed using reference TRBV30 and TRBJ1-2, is SQTIHQWPATLVQPVGSPLSLECTVEGTSNPNLYWYRQAAGRGLQLLFYSVGIGQISSEVPQNLSASRPQDRQFILSSKKLLLSDSGFYLCAWRDRGAKLVVGYTFGSGTRLTVV.